This is a list of T cell receptor beta chains from one sample in a study of regulatory T cells in long-lasting Graves disease. MiXCR was run by TCRdb on the multiplex PCR reads, yielding one entry per CDR3 protein. The table records about 560,000 distinct CDR3 sequences, approximately 16% of them present only once. These data were also reused for a study on T cells in Graves' hyperthyroidism and ophthalmopathy.

Sequences were derived from peripheral blood mononuclear cells (PBMCs), sampled at new diagnosis, from a patient treated with antithyroid drugs. These TCRs come from a man between 18 and 35 years old with Graves disease. CDR3s include the opening cysteine and the closing phenylalanine or tryptophan. A D gene is named only where the DNA matches it firmly. A clone size is listed for some rows: how often the clone was seen (once, few, many), or a class if it is expanded.

many	.	TRBV27	TRBJ2-7	CASSLVGAPYEQYF	TGTGCCAGCAGTTTGGTCGGGGCCCCCTACGAGCAGTACTTC
few	.	TRBV28	TRBJ1-5	CASSFRFGDQPQHF	TGTGCCAGCAGTTTCAGGTTTGGCGATCAGCCCCAGCATTTT
few	TRBD2	TRBV28	TRBJ2-7	CASSLWGGRIVGQYF	TGTGCCAGCAGTTTATGGGGCGGGAGGATCGTCGGGCAGTACTTC
.	TRBD1	TRBV5-1	TRBJ2-5	CASSFGDREIQETQYF	TGCGCCAGCAGCTTTGGAGACAGGGAAATCCAAGAGACCCAGTACTTC
many	.	TRBV7-9	TRBJ2-6	CASSRLWAGAGANVLTF	TGTGCCAGCAGCCGTCTGTGGGCAGGTGCTGGGGCCAACGTCCTGACTTTC
.	TRBD1	TRBV18	TRBJ1-1	CASSLQTGRGSEAFF	TGTGCCAGCTCACTCCAGACAGGGCGGGGATCTGAAGCTTTCTTT
.	.	TRBV7-2	TRBJ2-7	CASSPRFYEQYF	TGTGCCAGCAGCCCCCGATTTTACGAGCAGTACTTC
.	.	TRBV28	TRBJ1-6	CASSSDRYNSPLHF	TGTGCCAGCAGCTCGGACAGATATAATTCACCCCTCCACTTT
.	.	TRBV11-1	TRBJ2-5	CASSHYPDGETQYF	TGTGCCAGCAGCCATTATCCCGACGGGGAGACCCAGTACTTC
.	.	TRBV18	TRBJ1-3	CASSPSKGVPSGNTIYF	TGTGCCAGCTCACCATCGAAGGGGGTACCCTCTGGAAACACCATATATTTT
few	TRBD1	TRBV5-5	TRBJ2-7	CASSRNSGQIYEQYF	TGTGCCAGCAGCCGCAACTCGGGACAGATCTACGAGCAGTACTTC
many	.	TRBV6-1	TRBJ2-1	CASRPGFLGGTTYNEQFF	TGTGCCAGCAGGCCAGGTTTTTTAGGTGGGACAACATACAATGAGCAGTTCTTC
many	.	TRBV6-9	TRBJ1-3	CASSYARGSGNTIYF	TGTGCCAGCAGTTACGCCAGGGGCTCTGGAAACACCATATATTTT
many	TRBD1	TRBV20-1	TRBJ2-1	CSATFPGQPYNEQFF	TGCAGTGCTACCTTCCCGGGACAGCCCTACAATGAGCAGTTCTTC
few	TRBD2	TRBV12-3/TRBV12-4	TRBJ2-5	CASSLMTSGQETQYF	TGTGCCAGCAGTTTAATGACTAGCGGGCAAGAGACCCAGTACTTC
.	.	TRBV28	TRBJ2-7	CASRARQAGYEQYF	TGTGCCAGCAGGGCCCGACAGGCGGGATACGAGCAGTACTTC
.	.	TRBV27	TRBJ1-1	CASSLSQVVTEAFF	TGTGCCAGCAGTTTATCACAGGTAGTCACTGAAGCTTTCTTT
.	TRBD2	TRBV5-1	TRBJ2-7	CASSTGTSGGSYYEQYF	TGCGCCAGCAGCACAGGGACTAGCGGAGGAAGCTACTACGAGCAGTACTTC
few	.	TRBV6-1	TRBJ2-3	CASRLPPGLTDTQYF	TGTGCCAGCAGATTACCGCCAGGTTTGACAGATACGCAGTATTTT
.	.	TRBV6-5	TRBJ2-2	CASSYSDSLNTGELFF	TGTGCCAGCAGTTACTCGGACAGCCTGAACACCGGGGAGCTGTTTTTT
many	TRBD2	TRBV2	TRBJ2-1	CASRKNSGRASNEQFF	TGTGCCAGCCGTAAAAATAGCGGGAGGGCCTCAAATGAGCAGTTCTTC
.	TRBD1	TRBV20-1	TRBJ2-5	CSARGTGVETQYF	TGCAGTGCTAGGGGAACAGGGGTGGAGACCCAGTACTTC
many	.	TRBV2	TRBJ2-6	CASSAGSDGANVLTF	TGTGCCAGCAGTGCCGGGTCCGACGGGGCCAACGTCCTGACTTTC
.	.	TRBV20-1	TRBJ2-7	CSARDLEREPYEQYF	TGCAGTGCTAGAGATCTGGAACGGGAGCCCTACGAGCAGTACTTC
many	.	TRBV11-2	TRBJ1-2	CASSLHQFYGYTF	TGTGCCAGCAGCCTCCATCAGTTCTATGGCTACACCTTC